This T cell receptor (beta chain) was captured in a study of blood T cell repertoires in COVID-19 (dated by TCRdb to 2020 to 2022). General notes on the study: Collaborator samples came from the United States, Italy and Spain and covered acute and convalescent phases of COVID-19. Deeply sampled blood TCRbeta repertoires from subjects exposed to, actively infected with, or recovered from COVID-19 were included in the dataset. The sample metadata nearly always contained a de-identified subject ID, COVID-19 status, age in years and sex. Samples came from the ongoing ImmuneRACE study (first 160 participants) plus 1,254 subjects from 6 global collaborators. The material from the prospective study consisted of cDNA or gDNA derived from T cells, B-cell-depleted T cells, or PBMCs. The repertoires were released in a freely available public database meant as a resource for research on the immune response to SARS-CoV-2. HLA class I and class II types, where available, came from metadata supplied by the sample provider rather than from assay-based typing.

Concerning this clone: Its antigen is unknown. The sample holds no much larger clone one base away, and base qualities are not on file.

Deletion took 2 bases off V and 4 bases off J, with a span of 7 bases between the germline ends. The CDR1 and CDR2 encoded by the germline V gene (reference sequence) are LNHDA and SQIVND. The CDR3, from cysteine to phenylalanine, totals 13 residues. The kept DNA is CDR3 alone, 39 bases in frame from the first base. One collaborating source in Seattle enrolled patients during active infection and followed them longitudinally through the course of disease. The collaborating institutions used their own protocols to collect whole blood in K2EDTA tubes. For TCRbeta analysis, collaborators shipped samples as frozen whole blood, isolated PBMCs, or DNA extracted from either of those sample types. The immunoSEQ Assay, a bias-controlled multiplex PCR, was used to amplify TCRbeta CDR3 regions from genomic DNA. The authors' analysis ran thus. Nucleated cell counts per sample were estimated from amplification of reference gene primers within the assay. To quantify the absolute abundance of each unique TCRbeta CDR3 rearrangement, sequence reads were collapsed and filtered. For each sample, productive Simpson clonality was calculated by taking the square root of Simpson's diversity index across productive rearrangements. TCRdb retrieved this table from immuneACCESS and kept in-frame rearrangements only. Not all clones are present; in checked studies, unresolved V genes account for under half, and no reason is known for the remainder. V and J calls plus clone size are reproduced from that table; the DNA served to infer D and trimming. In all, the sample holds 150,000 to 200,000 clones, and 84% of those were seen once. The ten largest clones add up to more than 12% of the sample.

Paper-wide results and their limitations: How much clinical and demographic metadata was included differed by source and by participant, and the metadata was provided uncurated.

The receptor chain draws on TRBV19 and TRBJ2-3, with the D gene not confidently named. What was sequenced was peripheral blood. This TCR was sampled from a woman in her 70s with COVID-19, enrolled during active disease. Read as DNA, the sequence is TGTGCCAGTAGTATAACAGTTTCAGATACGCAGTATTTT. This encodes CASSITVSDTQYF.